The rows below give T cell receptor beta chains drawn from one sample of a study of blood T cell repertoires in COVID-19. Profiling relied on immunoSEQ multiplex PCR, and the TCRdb table lists in-frame clones only, not all of them. The data hold roughly 67,000 clones, with 65% to 90% observed a single time. The sequenced sample was peripheral blood. The source of these receptors is a man aged 50 or older with acute or convalescent COVID-19. Both conserved end residues are part of each CDR3. The D gene is left open where the match is weak. Some rows have no size entry. The others give once, few or many, or a class for an expanded clone.

CDR3nt,CDR3aa,abundance,j_gene,d_gene,v_gene
TGCAGCGTTGGCTGGGTTGAAGGGGGTGAGCAGTTCTTC,CSVGWVEGGEQFF,-,TRBJ2-1,-,TRBV29-1
TGTGCCAGCAGCTCCCCGGACTCCAGGCAGTATTTT,CASSSPDSRQYF,-,TRBJ2-3,-,TRBV7-9
TGCAGTGCTAGTGGCGGGGCGGGGTACTACAATGAGCAGTTCTTC,CSASGGAGYYNEQFF,-,TRBJ2-1,-,TRBV20-1
TGCGCCAGTACTAGCACAGATACGCAGTATTTT,CASTSTDTQYF,-,TRBJ2-3,-,TRBV10-2
TGTGCCAGTAGTAGAAGTGGGGGACAGGGCTTCTGGGAGCAGTACTTC,CASSRSGGQGFWEQYF,-,TRBJ2-7,TRBD1,TRBV19
TGCGCCAGCAGCCACCCCGTGGGGCGGTTTGGTGACAATCAGCCCCAGCATTTT,CASSHPVGRFGDNQPQHF,-,TRBJ1-5,-,TRBV5-1
TGTGCCAGAAGCTTAAGCAGGGAACAGGGGAGCCTCTACGAGCAGTACTTC,CARSLSREQGSLYEQYF,-,TRBJ2-7,TRBD1,TRBV5-3
TGTGCTAGTGGTTTGTCCCCCAATACCGGGACACGTTGGTACCAAGAGACCCAGTACTTC,CASGLSPNTGTRWYQETQYF,-,TRBJ2-5,-,TRBV12-5
TGTGCCAGTAGTATTCTCCGCGGGGGGACCTACAATGAGCAGTTCTTC,CASSILRGGTYNEQFF,-,TRBJ2-1,TRBD2,TRBV19
TGTGCCAGCAGCCCGGCGCGGCAAGAGACCCAGTACTTC,CASSPARQETQYF,-,TRBJ2-5,-,TRBV7-3
TGTGCCAGCAGCACGCCTCTAGCGGGGGGGCTGGAGACCCAGTACTTC,CASSTPLAGGLETQYF,once,TRBJ2-5,TRBD2,TRBV9
TGTGCCTGGAGTCGTGGCAGGGGGACTGATACGCAGTATTTT,CAWSRGRGTDTQYF,once,TRBJ2-3,-,TRBV30
TGCGCCAGCAGCGCAGGGGGCTCTGGAAACACCATATATTTT,CASSAGGSGNTIYF,-,TRBJ1-3,TRBD1,TRBV5-1
TGTGCCAGCATTCTAGGAACTGGCGCCTCCTACGAGCAGTACTTC,CASILGTGASYEQYF,once,TRBJ2-7,-,TRBV6-5
TGTGCCACCTCGGACAGCTATTTAGGCTACACCTTC,CATSDSYLGYTF,few,TRBJ1-2,-,TRBV6-5
TGTGCCACCCTAGGCAGGGCCACTGAAGCTTTCTTT,CATLGRATEAFF,-,TRBJ1-1,-,TRBV2
TGTGCCAGTAGTATAAAGTCTATACGATCAGATACGCAGTATTTT,CASSIKSIRSDTQYF,-,TRBJ2-3,-,TRBV19
TGTGCCGCCCAGGGAGGCGGGGGGGCCGGGTACGAGCAGTACTTC,CAAQGGGGAGYEQYF,-,TRBJ2-7,TRBD2,TRBV28
TGCAGTGCTAGTGAGCGGCACTCTGGAAACACCATATATTTT,CSASERHSGNTIYF,few,TRBJ1-3,-,TRBV20-1
TGTGCCAGCACCAAACAGGGCTACGAGCAGTACTTC,CASTKQGYEQYF,-,TRBJ2-7,-,TRBV7-9
TGTGCCAGCAGTTACGCTACCTACGGGGACAAAAGGAACTACACCTTC,CASSYATYGDKRNYTF,once,TRBJ1-2,-,TRBV6-5
TGTGCCACCAGTGATACTCGCAGGGGGCAGGGTGAGCAGTTCTTC,CATSDTRRGQGEQFF,-,TRBJ2-1,TRBD1,TRBV24-1